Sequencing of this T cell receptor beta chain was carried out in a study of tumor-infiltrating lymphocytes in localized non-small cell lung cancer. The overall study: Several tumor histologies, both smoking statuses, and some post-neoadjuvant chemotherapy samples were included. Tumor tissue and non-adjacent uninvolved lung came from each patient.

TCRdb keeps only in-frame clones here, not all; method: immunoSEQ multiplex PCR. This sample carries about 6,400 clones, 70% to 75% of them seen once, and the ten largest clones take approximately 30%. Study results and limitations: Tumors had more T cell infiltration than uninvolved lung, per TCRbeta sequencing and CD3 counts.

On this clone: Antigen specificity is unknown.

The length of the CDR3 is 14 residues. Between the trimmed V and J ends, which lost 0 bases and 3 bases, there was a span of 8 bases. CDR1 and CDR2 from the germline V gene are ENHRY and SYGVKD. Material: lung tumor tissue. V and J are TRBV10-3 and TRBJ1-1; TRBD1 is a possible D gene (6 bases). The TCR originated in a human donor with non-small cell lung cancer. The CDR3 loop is CAISESGGHTEAFF. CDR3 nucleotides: TGTGCCATCAGTGAGTCGGGGGGGCACACTGAAGCTTTCTTT.